This passage covers 18 T cell receptor beta chains from one sample sequenced in a study of blood T cell repertoires in COVID-19. TCRdb keeps only in-frame clones here, not all; method: immunoSEQ multiplex PCR. The sample consists of approximately 140,000 clones, 84% of them appearing once. The sequenced material came from PBMCs or T cells enriched from blood (not recorded which). The receptors come from a man between 40 and 49 years old with acute COVID-19.

The chain recombines TRBV5-4 with TRBJ2-5; no definite D call. V was shortened by 0 bases and J by 0 bases, with 6 bases between the two germline ends. CDR3 length: 14 amino acids. In germline, CDR1 is SGHNT, CDR2 YYREEE (reference sequence). CDR3 DNA: TGTGCCAGCAGCTTGGTGCAGAACCAAGAGACCCAGTACTTC. Translation gives CASSLVQNQETQYF. Based on the CDR3 plus reference TRBV5-4 and TRBJ2-5, the full variable domain is ETGVTQSPTHLIKTRGQQVTLRCSSQSGHNTVSWYQQALGQGPQFIFQYYREEENGRGNFPPRFSGLQFPNYSSELNVNALELDDSALYLCASSLVQNQETQYFGPGTRLLVL.

V is TRBV6-1 and J is TRBJ1-3; D is unclear. Between the trimmed V and J ends, which lost 1 base and 2 bases, there was a span of 9 bases. The CDR3 length is 15 residues. CDR1 MNHNS and CDR2 SASEGT come from the germline V gene. CDR3 in amino acids: CASSEGLLTGNTIYF. The CDR3, as DNA: TGTGCCAGCAGTGAAGGGCTTTTGACTGGAAACACCATATATTTT.

The rearrangement links TRBV6-5 to TRBJ2-7; TRBD1 is a possible D gene (5 bases). The germline gives CDR1 MNHEY, CDR2 SVGAGI. Trimming took off 8 bases at V and 3 bases at J, with 17 bases between the two ends. The CDR3 contains 14 residues. DNA for the CDR3: TGTGCCAGCCAACCGTCAGGGCGCTACTACGAGCAGTACTTC. Its translation: CASQPSGRYYEQYF.

This clone was counted a single time. The chain employs TRBV19 and TRBJ2-3; possible D gene TRBD2, 5 bases. The germline V gene has CDR1 LNHDA and CDR2 SQIVND (reference sequence). V was shortened by 3 bases and J by 7 bases, with 20 bases between the two germline ends. The CDR3 has 16 residues. CDR3 DNA sequence: TGTGCCAGTAGTATCCTGAAAGACTATCACGTGAATACGCAGTATTTT. Translation gives CASSILKDYHVNTQYF.

V is TRBV3-1 (or the pseudogene TRBV3-2) and J is TRBJ2-1; 10 bases align to TRBD2. Trimming took 4 bases from V and 3 from J; bases not matched to a gene: 6. The CDR3 is 16 amino acids. Germline V gene sequence: CDR1 LGHDT, CDR2 YNNKEL (reference sequence). CDR3 sequence (DNA): TGTGCCAGCAGCCTTTGGACTAGCGGAATCTACAATGAGCAGTTCTTC. This gives the protein CASSLWTSGIYNEQFF.

The chain has TRBV4-2 and TRBJ2-1, with 8 bases lining up with TRBD2. This CDR3 spans 18 amino acids. The V gene's germline CDR1 is LGHNA and CDR2 YNFKEQ. The V gene end was trimmed by 4 bases and the J gene end by 2 bases; junction bases not matched to a gene: 13. The chain's CDR3 is CASSPVILAGQPYNEQFF. Here the CDR3 DNA reads TGTGCCAGCAGCCCCGTGATTTTAGCGGGGCAGCCCTACAATGAGCAGTTCTTC.

The genes are TRBV7-6 and TRBJ2-1; 7 bases line up with TRBD2. Losses at the gene ends were 3 bases for V and 1 base for J; bases not matched to a gene: 9. The CDR3 totals 17 residues. Germline-derived CDR1 and CDR2 are SGHVS and FNYEAQ. The CDR3 nucleotides are TGTGCCAGCAGCTTCGGGAGGATGGATGGTTCCTACAATGAGCAGTTCTTC. Translated, it gives CASSFGRMDGSYNEQFF.

The count of this clone is one. V is TRBV28 and J is TRBJ1-1; 10 bases map to TRBD1. CDR1 is MDHEN, CDR2 SYDVKM, per germline. This CDR3 has 14 residues. V shed 6 bases and J 6 bases; nucleotides not matched to a gene: 7. CDR3 sequence (DNA): TGTGCCAGCAGATCAGACAGGGGGCTTGCTGAAGCTTTCTTT. Residues: CASRSDRGLAEAFF.

V is TRBV28 and J is TRBJ2-7; TRBD1 might be the D (5 bases). Trimming stripped 2 bases from V and 6 bases from J, with 11 bases between. Germline V lookup: CDR1 MDHEN, CDR2 SYDVKM. The CDR3 loop spans 13 amino acids. CDR3 in amino acids: CASSLGRQGEQYF. The CDR3 DNA reads as TGTGCCAGCAGTTTAGGGCGGCAGGGCGAGCAGTACTTC.

The chain carries TRBV5-1 and TRBJ1-1; D might be TRBD1 (5 bases). Germline CDR1 and CDR2: SGHRS and YFSETQ. The CDR3 runs 16 residues. Trimming stripped 3 bases from V and 5 bases from J, with 20 bases between. This CDR3 is CASSSTGLLSATEAFF. In DNA, the CDR3 is TGCGCCAGCAGCTCAACGGGACTCTTGAGTGCAACTGAAGCTTTCTTT.

This rearrangement joins TRBV6-5 to TRBJ1-1, with a possible D match to TRBD1 (5 bases). The CDR3 is made up of 14 amino acids. Germline assignment: CDR1 MNHEY and CDR2 SVGAGI. The V end was cut by 5 bases, the J end by 1 base, with 11 bases between. In nucleotides, the CDR3 is TGTGCCAGCAGTCAAATAAGGGGGAACACTGAAGCTTTCTTT. Residues: CASSQIRGNTEAFF.

The rearrangement joins TRBV7-2 to TRBJ2-7; 7 bases map to TRBD2. J was trimmed by 1 base and V by 1 base; bases with no gene match: 1. The CDR3 extends over 14 amino acids. Germline lookup yields CDR1 SGHTA and CDR2 FQGNSA. CDR3 residues: CASSLGGGSYEQYF. In nucleotides, the CDR3 is TGTGCCAGCAGCTTAGGGGGGGGTTCCTACGAGCAGTACTTC.

This sequence joins TRBV4-3 and TRBJ1-5; D gene unclear. The CDR3 loop spans 15 amino acids. Germline V CDR1 and CDR2: LGHNA, YSLEER. The V end lost 4 bases, the J end lost 2 bases, and 12 bases lay between the germline ends. The CDR3 loop is CASSPSSGGNQPQHF. The CDR3 DNA is TGCGCCAGCAGCCCCTCAAGTGGAGGCAATCAGCCCCAGCATTTT.

This clone was recorded a few times. The genes are TRBV7-9 and TRBJ1-2, with D hard to call. In germline, CDR1 is SEHNR, CDR2 FQNEAQ (reference sequence). Trimming left V 0 bases short and J 6 bases short, with 14 bases between. This CDR3 is built from 15 residues. The chain's CDR3 is CASSLAGSEGDGYTF. Written as DNA, the CDR3 is TGTGCCAGCAGCTTAGCGGGCTCGGAAGGCGATGGCTACACCTTC.

This rearrangement joins TRBV6-6 to TRBJ2-7, with TRBD1 as a possible D gene (6 bases). Germline CDR1 MNHNY, CDR2 SVGAGI (reference sequence). Trimming pared 5 bases from V and 0 bases from J, leaving 20 bases between. The CDR3 is made up of 17 amino acids. The CDR3 spells CASSLHSGVPNSYEQYF. In DNA form, the CDR3 reads TGTGCCAGCAGTCTCCACTCAGGGGTCCCAAACTCCTACGAGCAGTACTTC.

The chain is built from TRBV6-5 and TRBJ2-7; a weak D match, TRBD1 (6 bases). The CDR3 is 15 amino acids. V was trimmed by 6 bases and J by 0 bases, leaving 15 bases between them. CDR1 MNHEY and CDR2 SVGAGI come from the germline V gene. This chain's CDR3 is CASSQQGSASYEQYF. The CDR3 DNA reads TGTGCCAGCAGCCAGCAGGGGTCAGCCTCCTACGAGCAGTACTTC.

The sample holds a few counts of this clone. The CDR3 protein is CAGTPRDYSRWANEQFF. The DNA of the CDR3 is TGTGCCGGCACTCCCCGGGACTACTCACGTTGGGCCAATGAGCAGTTCTTC. The chain uses TRBV12-1 and TRBJ2-1; the table names TRBD2, a call not compared with the DNA. TRBV12-1 is a known pseudogene. The CDR3 contains 17 residues.

Here the CDR3 reads CASTRSQGNTGELFF. Written as DNA, the CDR3 is TGTGCCAGCACGCGGTCCCAAGGGAACACCGGGGAGCTGTTTTTT. The chain links TRBV6-5 to TRBJ2-2; D call uncertain. The V and J ends lost 7 bases and 1 base respectively, with 13 bases between them. This CDR3 region has 15 residues. CDR1 and CDR2 (germline): MNHEY, SVGAGI.